The 5 T cell receptor beta chains below come from one sample, sequenced in a study of shared clonotypes between healthy human individuals. CD8 cells classed as naive were CD45RO-negative and positively selected for CCR7, excluding terminally differentiated effector memory CD45RA+ cells. Clones were read by immunoSEQ multiplex PCR, and TCRdb kept only the in-frame ones, dropping some. The sample holds some 2,100,000 clones, under 95% seen once. Specimen: naive CD8+ T cells from PBMCs. These receptors were collected from a man aged 18 to 30 in good health. Some clones in this sample may be carry-over from other donors' samples.

J is TRBJ2-7 and V is TRBV7-9, with 9 bases aligning to TRBD2. The V and J ends lost 2 bases and 5 bases, in that order; junction bases with no gene match: 7. The germline gives CDR1 SEHNR, CDR2 FQNEAQ (reference sequence). CDR3 length: 15 residues. This chain's CDR3 is CASSLLDSGSDEQYF. The CDR3 DNA reads as TGTGCCAGCAGCTTATTGGATAGCGGGAGTGACGAGCAGTACTTC.

This sequence joins TRBV5-6 and TRBJ1-1, with TRBD1 as a possible D gene (6 bases). The V and J ends lost 4 bases and 1 base respectively, with 14 bases between them. The CDR3 totals 15 residues. CDR1 and CDR2 from the germline V gene are SGHDT and YYEEEE. CDR3: CASSPLRGGNTEAFF. The DNA of the CDR3 is TGTGCCAGCAGCCCATTGAGAGGGGGGAACACTGAAGCTTTCTTT.

CDR3 in amino acids: CASSQPLVSPDTQYF. For the CDR3, the DNA is TGTGCCAGCAGCCAACCACTAGTTTCTCCAGATACGCAGTATTTT. The J gene is TRBJ2-3, the V gene TRBV4-2; D perhaps matches TRBD2 (5 bases). The CDR3 runs to 15 residues. The germline V gene has CDR1 LGHNA and CDR2 YNFKEQ. The V end lost 2 bases, the J end lost 4 bases, and 13 bases lay between the germline ends.

This clone has only one observation. The chain uses TRBV28 and TRBJ2-3; D not certain. This CDR3 has 10 residues. Germline values: CDR1 MDHEN, CDR2 SYDVKM. V gave up 3 bases and J gave up 10 bases, with 5 bases separating them. The CDR3 DNA reads TGTGCCAGCAGTTTTGGGGCGCAGTATTTT. Encoded protein: CASSFGAQYF.

This chain joins TRBV27 and TRBJ2-1, with 10 bases identical to TRBD2. Losses at the gene ends were 3 bases for V and 8 bases for J; bases not matched to a gene: 4. The germline V gene has CDR1 MNHEY and CDR2 SMNVEV (reference sequence). The CDR3 has 14 amino acids. CDR3: CASSFISGGHEQFF. Written as DNA, the CDR3 is TGTGCCAGCAGTTTTATTAGCGGGGGGCATGAGCAGTTCTTC.